The 10 T cell receptor beta chains in this list originate from one sample, sequenced in a study of prognosis after radiotherapy for stage I lung cancer. The genomic DNA TCR beta CDR3 region underwent two rounds of multiplex PCR. Primers targeting each individual TRBV and TRBJ gene were applied in first-round PCR. TCRdb re-called the multiplex PCR reads through MiXCR, storing one row per CDR3 protein. The repertoire holds over 25,000 distinct CDR3 sequences, with roughly 50% as singletons. The material was PBMCs, obtained before or after stereotactic body radiation therapy (not recorded which). All receptors come from a donor over 45 with non-small cell lung cancer.

This clonotype occurred a few times. The rearrangement uses TRBV29-1 and TRBJ2-1; TRBD1 matches 7 bases. Germline assignment: CDR1 SQVTM and CDR2 ANQGSEA. With 2 bases clipped from V and 3 bases from J, the junction kept 4 bases outside the gene matches. This CDR3 spans 14 amino acids. CDR3 bases: TGCAGCGTTGAATCCCGGGACAGCTACAATGAGCAGTTCTTC. Protein: CSVESRDSYNEQFF.

Worth noting for this clonotype: This clone may be a read error of a much larger clone one base away. The gene calls are TRBV7-9 and TRBJ2-3; D is ambiguous. The germline V gene encodes CDR1 SEHNR and CDR2 FQNEAQ (reference sequence). The length of the CDR3 is 16 residues. Trimming left V 2 bases short and J 1 base short, with 13 bases between. The CDR3 DNA reads TGTGCCAGCAGCTTAAAACTATTCATAGGCACAGATACGCAGTATTTT. Translating it yields CASSLKLFIGTDTQYF.

The chain combines TRBV5-1 with TRBJ2-2; TRBD1 might be the D (6 bases). Germline assignment: CDR1 SGHRS and CDR2 YFSETQ. The CDR3 consists of 17 residues. V was cut by 4 bases and J by 4 bases, with 20 bases left in between. DNA for the CDR3: TGCGCCAGCAGCCAACCAACCGGGACAAGAAGCACCGGGGAGCTGTTTTTT. It specifies CASSQPTGTRSTGELFF.

In this sample, this clonotype turned up many times. The chain couples TRBV10-3 to TRBJ2-1; 9 positions agree with TRBD2. Per germline, CDR1 ENHRY and CDR2 SYGVKD. The CDR3 is 16 amino acids. V lost 4 bases and J lost 8; bases outside the gene matches: 12. The CDR3 sequence: CAISGVAGVGRDEQFF. CDR3 sequence (DNA): TGTGCCATCAGTGGGGTAGCGGGAGTTGGACGCGATGAGCAGTTCTTC.

This clonotype came up many times. The chain recombines TRBV12-3 or TRBV12-4 with TRBJ2-1; 9 bases agree with TRBD2. Germline trimming cut 3 bases from V and 12 bases from J; bases unmatched to any gene: 9. The CDR3 spans 14 residues. CDR3 in amino acids: CASSFVSGSFVQFF. CDR3 coding DNA: TGTGCCAGCAGTTTCGTTAGCGGGAGTTTTGTGCAGTTCTTC.

This clonotype was picked up a small number of times. A read error may explain this, as a much larger clone is one base away. V and J are TRBV20-1 and TRBJ1-1; D gene uncertain. CDR1 and CDR2 (germline): DFQATT, SNEGSKA (reference sequence). The V and J ends lost 3 bases and 2 bases respectively, with 7 bases between them. The CDR3 has 12 amino acids. The CDR3 spells CSASPRNTEAFF. CDR3 nucleotides: TGCAGTGCTAGCCCACGAAACACTGAAGCTTTCTTT.

This clonotype came up many times. The chain has TRBV18 and TRBJ2-7, with D possibly matching TRBD2 (6 bases). The CDR3 contains 16 residues. The ends were cut back, 2 bases at V and 4 bases at J, with 18 bases in the middle. Germline CDR1 KGHSH, CDR2 LQKENI. CDR3 region: CASSPNRWTTPYEQYF. CDR3 DNA sequence: TGTGCCAGCTCACCAAACAGGTGGACTACGCCGTACGAGCAGTACTTC.

This chain connects TRBV3-1 to TRBJ1-2; tentative D call: TRBD1 (6 bases). Germline V gene lookup returns CDR1 LGHDT and CDR2 YNNKEL (reference sequence). V lost 2 bases to trimming and J lost 6 bases, with 13 bases between them. CDR3 size: 14 residues. The CDR3 is CASSQNLQGNGYTF. The CDR3 DNA reads as TGTGCCAGCAGCCAAAACCTCCAGGGGAATGGCTACACCTTC.

This clonotype is categorized as medium-sized (0.01 to 0.1%). The chain recombines TRBV6-2 or TRBV6-3 with TRBJ2-7, with D perhaps matching TRBD2 (7 bases). This CDR3 is 15 amino acids long. Trimming cost V 0 bases and J 2 bases, with 11 bases left between them. CDR1 is MNHEY, CDR2 SVGEGT, per germline. The CDR3 DNA sequence: TGTGCCAGCAGTTACTCGGGGGGGGGCACCTACGAGCAGTACTTC. Translated: CASSYSGGGTYEQYF.

This clonotype was detected many times. A much bigger clone sits one base away, suggesting this may be a read error. The V gene is TRBV20-1, the J gene TRBJ2-1, with TRBD2 matching 9 bases. V shed 1 base, J shed 8 bases, and the junction held 3 bases outside the gene matches. The V gene's germline CDR1 is DFQATT and CDR2 SNEGSKA (reference sequence). The length of the CDR3 is 13 residues. The CDR3 protein is CSARGPSGDEQFF. The CDR3 coding sequence is TGCAGTGCTAGAGGCCCTAGCGGGGATGAGCAGTTCTTC.